A single sample is the source of the 26 T cell receptor beta chains below, sequenced in a study of blood T cell repertoires in COVID-19. The protocol was immunoSEQ multiplex PCR, while the TCRdb copy is restricted to in-frame clones and leaves out a portion. The sample contains approximately 110,000 clones, approximately 80% of which appear only once. The sample was peripheral blood. The receptors derive from an elderly woman with active or convalescent COVID-19.

The chain couples TRBV9 to TRBJ2-3; D is unclear. CDR3 length: 16 amino acids. The germline gives CDR1 SGDLS, CDR2 YYNGEE. With 1 base removed from V and 2 bases from J, the gap between germline ends came to 14 bases. CDR3 DNA sequence: TGTGCCAGCAGCGTATGGCCATCCAGTTACACAGATACGCAGTATTTT. Its protein product is CASSVWPSSYTDTQYF.

This clone was seen a few times. This rearrangement joins TRBV13 to TRBJ1-2; the D is unclear. CDR3 length equals 16 residues. Trimming removed 1 base from V and 4 bases from J, with 16 bases in between. Germline assignment: CDR1 PRHDT and CDR2 FYEKMQ (reference sequence). The chain's CDR3 is CASSLEGASLVYGYTF. The CDR3, as DNA: TGTGCCAGCAGCTTAGAAGGTGCGAGCCTAGTCTATGGCTACACCTTC.

The chain is built from TRBV28 and TRBJ1-2; the match to TRBD1 covers 8 bases. This CDR3 has 16 amino acids. The germline V gene encodes CDR1 MDHEN and CDR2 SYDVKM. V lost 5 bases to trimming and J lost 4 bases; unmatched junction nucleotides: 12. The CDR3 reads CASSKGARGRAYGYTF. The DNA of the CDR3 is TGTGCCAGCAGTAAGGGCGCCAGGGGGCGGGCCTATGGCTACACCTTC.

This clone was observed once. The rearrangement uses TRBV19 and TRBJ2-2, with D perhaps TRBD2 (5 bases). Germline V gene lookup returns CDR1 LNHDA and CDR2 SQIVND (reference sequence). The V end was cut by 10 bases, the J end by 3 bases, with 12 bases between. The CDR3 has 13 amino acids. The DNA of the CDR3 is TGTGCCACCACCCCGGACTACACCGGGGAGCTGTTTTTT. It yields the protein CATTPDYTGELFF.

The chain is built from TRBV11-1 and TRBJ1-2; D not resolved. The CDR3 consists of 13 residues. Trimming cost V 1 base and J 14 bases, with 17 bases left between them. The germline gives CDR1 SGHAT, CDR2 FQDESV (reference sequence). CDR3 nucleotides: TGTGCCAGCAGCTTAGACGGTGGCCAGTCGAGGACCTTC. Translating it yields CASSLDGGQSRTF.

This chain links TRBV5-1 with TRBJ1-6, with TRBD1 as a possible D gene (6 bases). V was cut by 2 bases and J by 8 bases, with 8 bases left in between. The CDR3 has 13 amino acids. CDR1 and CDR2 (germline): SGHRS, YFSETQ. CDR3 sequence reads: CASSFNRDSPLHF. The DNA of the CDR3 is TGCGCCAGCAGCTTTAACAGGGATTCACCCCTCCACTTT.

The sample holds a few counts of this clone. This chain connects TRBV5-1 to TRBJ2-7; weak D call: TRBD1 (6 bases). Trimming removed 4 bases at V and 4 bases at J, with 15 bases between. There are 14 residues in the CDR3. Germline assignment: CDR1 SGHRS and CDR2 YFSETQ. In DNA form, the CDR3 reads TGCGCCAGCAGCCAACTACAGGGCCCATACGAGCAGTACTTC. This codes for CASSQLQGPYEQYF.

V and J are TRBV5-5 and TRBJ2-2; D is unclear. CDR3 length: 14 residues. V lost 2 bases and J lost 1, with 6 bases in between. Germline CDR1 is SGHKS and CDR2 is YYEKEE (reference sequence). The CDR3 DNA reads as TGTGCCAGCAGCTTCGAGATGAACACCGGGGAGCTGTTTTTT. This translates into CASSFEMNTGELFF.

The chain is built from TRBV28 and TRBJ2-1, with 11 bases matching TRBD2. V was clipped by 5 bases and J by 4 bases; unmatched bases: 7. The CDR3 runs 16 residues. Looked up from germline, CDR1 is MDHEN and CDR2 is SYDVKM. CDR3 in DNA: TGTGCCAGCAGTCCCCCAATAGCGGGAGGGTACAATGAGCAGTTCTTC. Translation: CASSPPIAGGYNEQFF.

This clone was seen only once. The gene calls are TRBV28 and TRBJ1-2, with 11 positions matching TRBD1. The CDR3 covers 18 residues. The V segment lost 3 bases and the J segment 5 bases; nucleotides outside the gene matches: 14. In germline, CDR1 is MDHEN, CDR2 SYDVKM. The CDR3 spells CASSFMTGGGQGAYGYTF. As DNA, the CDR3 is TGTGCCAGCAGTTTTATGACGGGAGGAGGACAGGGGGCATATGGCTACACCTTC.

Here the CDR3 DNA reads TGTGCCAGCAGTCGACAGGCATCTAGTTCCTACGAGCAGTACTTC. Translating it yields CASSRQASSSYEQYF. This chain links TRBV6-5 with TRBJ2-7; weak D call: TRBD1 (6 bases). The CDR3 covers 15 residues. CDR1 is MNHEY, CDR2 SVGAGI, per germline. Trimming took 5 bases from V and 1 from J, leaving 15 bases between them.

This chain links TRBV6-6 with TRBJ1-2, with TRBD1 matching 7 bases. The V gene end was trimmed by 7 bases and the J gene end by 3 bases; junction bases not matched to a gene: 8. The CDR3 has 14 residues. Germline CDR1 MNHNY, CDR2 SVGAGI (reference sequence). The CDR3 is CASTLRQGDYGYTF. The DNA of the CDR3 is TGTGCCAGCACCCTGAGACAGGGAGACTATGGCTACACCTTC.

The chain carries TRBV11-3 and TRBJ2-1; perhaps TRBD1 as D (6 bases). Germline V lookup: CDR1 SGHNT, CDR2 YENEEA. The CDR3 length is 14 residues. V shed 9 bases and J shed 4 bases, with 16 bases lying between them. CDR3 amino acids: CASSLDSYYNEQFF. CDR3 in DNA: TGTGCCAGTTCTTTGGACAGTTATTACAATGAGCAGTTCTTC.

The chain links TRBV5-4 to TRBJ2-7, with 8 bases fitting TRBD2. The length of the CDR3 is 16 residues. Unmatched junction bases numbered 9, after V lost 3 bases and J lost 1 base. Germline V gene sequence: CDR1 SGHNT, CDR2 YYREEE (reference sequence). In DNA form, the CDR3 reads TGTGCCAGCAGCTCCCTTAGAGAGCGGGAGTCCTACGAGCAGTACTTC. Its translation is CASSSLRERESYEQYF.

This chain connects TRBV5-1 to TRBJ2-7, with D possibly TRBD1 on 6 matching bases. V was clipped by 4 bases and J by 1 base, with 18 bases between them. CDR1 and CDR2 (germline): SGHRS, YFSETQ. The CDR3 covers 16 residues. The CDR3 here is CASSRQTGRGSYEQYF. CDR3 in DNA: TGCGCCAGCAGCCGTCAAACCGGCAGGGGATCCTACGAGCAGTACTTC.

The DNA for the CDR3 is TGTGCCAGCAGCGTAGGGGTCGGACTAGCGGGGGAAGAGACCCAGTACTTC. Translation gives CASSVGVGLAGEETQYF. The rearrangement uses TRBV9 and TRBJ2-5; 13 positions match TRBD2. J was trimmed by 3 bases and V by 0 bases; bases with no gene match: 5. Germline CDR1 is SGDLS and CDR2 is YYNGEE. The CDR3 is 17 residues long. The entire variable domain, with the rest obtained from reference TRBV9 and TRBJ2-5, is as follows: DSGVTQTPKHLITATGQRVTLRCSPRSGDLSVYWYQQSLDQGLQFLIQYYNGEERAKGNILERFSAQQFPDLHSELNLSSLELGDSALYFCASSVGVGLAGEETQYFGPGTRLLVL.

The gene calls are TRBV5-1 and TRBJ1-2; tentatively, D is TRBD1 (5 bases). The CDR3 sequence is 15 residues long. Germline CDR1 reads SGHRS; CDR2 reads YFSETQ. V was pared by 1 base and J by 2 bases, with 12 bases between. The CDR3: CASSLLAGRNYGYTF. The CDR3 DNA reads as TGCGCCAGCAGCTTGCTGGCAGGGCGCAACTATGGCTACACCTTC.

This clone appeared many times. This sequence joins TRBV7-3 and TRBJ2-1; 10 bases are a match to TRBD2. Per germline, CDR1 SGHTA and CDR2 FQGTGA. The CDR3 contains 16 residues. The J segment lost 6 bases and the V segment lost 5 bases, leaving 10 bases of the junction unmatched. DNA of the CDR3: TGTGCCAGCAGCCTCCGGCACCAGCGGGAGGGCAATGAGCAGTTCTTC. It codes for CASSLRHQREGNEQFF.

At least ten counts were recorded for this clone. The CDR3 sequence is CASSIDRSTPQHF. The CDR3 bases are TGTGCCAGTAGTATAGATCGGAGCACGCCCCAGCATTTT. The chain joins TRBV19 to TRBJ1-5; D call uncertain. Germline CDR1 and CDR2: LNHDA and SQIVND (reference sequence). The CDR3 spans 13 residues. The V end was cut by 0 bases, the J end by 9 bases, with 9 bases between.

The V and J genes are TRBV28 and TRBJ2-1; TRBD2 matches at 7 bases. In germline, CDR1 is MDHEN, CDR2 SYDVKM. This CDR3 is built from 14 residues. V gave up 2 bases and J gave up 2 bases; unmatched junction bases: 0. The chain's CDR3 is CASSLGRAYNEQFF. In DNA, the CDR3 is TGTGCCAGCAGTTTAGGGAGGGCCTACAATGAGCAGTTCTTC. Filled out from reference TRBV28 and TRBJ2-1, the complete variable domain reads DVKVTQSSRYLVKRTGEKVFLECVQDMDHENMFWYRQDPGLGLRLIYFSYDVKMKEKGDIPEGYSVSREKKERFSLILESASTNQTSMYLCASSLGRAYNEQFFGPGTRLTVL.

This sequence joins TRBV18 and TRBJ1-4; the D gene is possibly TRBD1 (5 bases). Between the trimmed V and J ends, which lost 5 bases and 8 bases, there was a span of 12 bases. The CDR3 sequence is 13 residues long. Germline V gene sequence: CDR1 KGHSH, CDR2 LQKENI. Here the CDR3 reads CASSARQPEKLFF. In DNA, the CDR3 is TGTGCCAGCTCAGCTCGACAGCCAGAAAAACTGTTTTTT.

In this sample, this clone turned up a few times. This sequence joins TRBV6-1 and TRBJ1-1; D remains unclear. Trimming shortened V by 0 bases and J by 6 bases, and 5 bases separated the two germline ends. The CDR3 has 12 residues. CDR1 is MNHNS, CDR2 SASEGT, per germline. CDR3 coding DNA: TGTGCCAGCAGTGAAGCCGTTTCTGAAGCTTTCTTT. Translated: CASSEAVSEAFF.

This clone was recorded only once. The gene calls are TRBV6-5 and TRBJ2-7; 13 nucleotides align to TRBD2. There are 15 residues in the CDR3. Germline V gene sequence: CDR1 MNHEY, CDR2 SVGAGI. V was clipped by 6 bases and J by 7 bases; unmatched bases: 9. The CDR3 region has the DNA TGTGCCAGCAGCCAGGGACTAGCGGGATTTGGAGAGCAGTACTTC. Protein: CASSQGLAGFGEQYF.

As DNA, the CDR3 is TGTGCCAGTAGTATAGATGGGGACAGGTTCCGGCAGCCCCAGCATTTT. Protein: CASSIDGDRFRQPQHF. The V call is TRBV19, the J call TRBJ1-5; 8 nucleotides agree with TRBD1. Looked up from germline, CDR1 is LNHDA and CDR2 is SQIVND (reference sequence). This CDR3 region has 16 residues. Trimming at V came to 0 bases and at J to 7 bases, leaving 8 bases not matched to a gene.

The V call is TRBV28, the J call TRBJ2-4; a possible D gene is TRBD1 (6 bases). V was pared by 6 bases and J by 2 bases, with 14 bases between. The germline V gene has CDR1 MDHEN and CDR2 SYDVKM. This CDR3 spans 15 amino acids. The CDR3 DNA sequence: TGTGCCAGCAGCCTACAGGGTTCAACCAAAAACATTCAGTACTTC. Its protein is CASSLQGSTKNIQYF.

The genes are TRBV19 and TRBJ1-2; D not resolved. CDR1 and CDR2 (germline): LNHDA, SQIVND (reference sequence). Trimming pared 9 bases from V and 8 bases from J, leaving 13 bases between. The CDR3 runs 11 residues. The CDR3 protein is CARPSGGGYTF. CDR3 DNA sequence: TGTGCCAGACCCTCAGGAGGGGGCTACACCTTC.